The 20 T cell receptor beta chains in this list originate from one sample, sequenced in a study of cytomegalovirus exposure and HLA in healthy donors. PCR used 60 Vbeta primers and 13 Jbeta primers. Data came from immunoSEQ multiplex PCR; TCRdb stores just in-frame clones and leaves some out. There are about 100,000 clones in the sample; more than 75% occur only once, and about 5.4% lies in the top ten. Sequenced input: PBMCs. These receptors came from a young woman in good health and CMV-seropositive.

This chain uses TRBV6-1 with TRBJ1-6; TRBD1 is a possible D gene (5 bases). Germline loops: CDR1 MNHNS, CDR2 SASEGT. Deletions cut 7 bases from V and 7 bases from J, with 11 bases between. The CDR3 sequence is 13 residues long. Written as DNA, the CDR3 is TGTGCCAGCAATCTGGGGGGGAATTCACCCCTCCACTTT. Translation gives CASNLGGNSPLHF.

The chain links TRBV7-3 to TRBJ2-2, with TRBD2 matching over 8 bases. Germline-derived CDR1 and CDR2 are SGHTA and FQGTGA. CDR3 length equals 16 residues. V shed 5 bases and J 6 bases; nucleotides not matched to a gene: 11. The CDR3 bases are TGTGCCAGCAGCCATCTCCCGGGACTAGAATCCGGGGAGCTGTTTTTT. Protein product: CASSHLPGLESGELFF.

The DNA of the CDR3 is TGTGCCAGCAGCCAAGTACTAGCGGGAGGGCGATCCTACGAGCAGTACTTC. Residues: CASSQVLAGGRSYEQYF. The gene calls are TRBV4-2 and TRBJ2-7, with 13 nucleotides matching TRBD2. With 1 base clipped from V and 1 base from J, the junction kept 4 bases outside the gene matches. The CDR3 is made up of 17 amino acids. Germline loops: CDR1 LGHNA, CDR2 YNFKEQ.

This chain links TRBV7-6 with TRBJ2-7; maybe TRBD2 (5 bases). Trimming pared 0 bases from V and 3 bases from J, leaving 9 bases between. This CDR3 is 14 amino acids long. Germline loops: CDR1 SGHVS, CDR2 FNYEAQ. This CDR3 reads CASSLARADYEQYF. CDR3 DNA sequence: TGTGCCAGCAGCTTAGCGCGGGCAGACTACGAGCAGTACTTC.

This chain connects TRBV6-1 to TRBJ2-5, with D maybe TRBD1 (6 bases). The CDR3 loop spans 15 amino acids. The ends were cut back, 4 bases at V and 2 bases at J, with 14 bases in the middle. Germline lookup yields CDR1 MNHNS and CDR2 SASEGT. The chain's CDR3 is CASSVRDTKQETQYF. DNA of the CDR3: TGTGCCAGCAGTGTCCGGGACACCAAACAAGAGACCCAGTACTTC.

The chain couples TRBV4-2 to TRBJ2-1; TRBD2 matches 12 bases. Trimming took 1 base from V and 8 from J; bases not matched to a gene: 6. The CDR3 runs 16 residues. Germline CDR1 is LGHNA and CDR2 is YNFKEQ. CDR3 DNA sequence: TGTGCCAGCAGCCAAGCGGCGGGACTAGCGGGCCATGAGCAGTTCTTC. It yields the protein CASSQAAGLAGHEQFF.

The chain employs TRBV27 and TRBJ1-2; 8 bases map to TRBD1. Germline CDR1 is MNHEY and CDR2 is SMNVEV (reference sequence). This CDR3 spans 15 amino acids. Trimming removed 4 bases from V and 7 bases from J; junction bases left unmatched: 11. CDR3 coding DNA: TGTGCCAGCAGTTCAATCCCTACAGGGGGTCTTGGCTACACCTTC. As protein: CASSSIPTGGLGYTF.

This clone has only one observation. CDR3 protein: CASSQGLSDSYGYTF. The CDR3 region has the DNA TGTGCCAGCAGTCAGGGACTTTCAGATAGCTATGGCTACACCTTC. The V call is TRBV6-6, the J call TRBJ1-2, with D maybe TRBD1 (5 bases). V was pared by 5 bases and J by 4 bases, with 17 bases between. Germline CDR1 and CDR2: MNHNY and SVGAGI (reference sequence). The CDR3 covers 15 residues.

In nucleotides, the CDR3 is TGTGCCACCTTCCGGGAGACTAACTACGAGCAGTACTTC. Its protein is CATFRETNYEQYF. This chain links TRBV10-3 with TRBJ2-5; tentative D call: TRBD2 (6 bases). The DNA matches TRBJ2-7 better at its end, which makes the J call doubtful. The CDR3 contains 13 residues. CDR1 and CDR2 from the germline V gene are ENHRY and SYGVKD.

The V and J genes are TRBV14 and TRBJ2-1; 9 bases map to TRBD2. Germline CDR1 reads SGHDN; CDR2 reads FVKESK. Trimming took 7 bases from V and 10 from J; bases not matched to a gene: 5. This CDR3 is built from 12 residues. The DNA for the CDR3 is TGTGCCAGCACCCTGGGGACTAGCGAGCAGTTCTTC. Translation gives CASTLGTSEQFF.

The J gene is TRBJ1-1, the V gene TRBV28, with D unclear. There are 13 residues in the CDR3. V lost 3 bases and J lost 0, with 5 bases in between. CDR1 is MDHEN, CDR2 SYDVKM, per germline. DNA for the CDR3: TGTGCCAGCAGTTTTTATTTGAACACTGAAGCTTTCTTT. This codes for CASSFYLNTEAFF.

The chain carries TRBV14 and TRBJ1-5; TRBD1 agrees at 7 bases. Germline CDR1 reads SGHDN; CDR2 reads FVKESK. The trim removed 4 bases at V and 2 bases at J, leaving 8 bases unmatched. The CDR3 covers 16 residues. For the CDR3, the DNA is TGTGCCAGCAGCCGAGGCGGGACAGTCGGCAATCAGCCCCAGCATTTT. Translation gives CASSRGGTVGNQPQHF.

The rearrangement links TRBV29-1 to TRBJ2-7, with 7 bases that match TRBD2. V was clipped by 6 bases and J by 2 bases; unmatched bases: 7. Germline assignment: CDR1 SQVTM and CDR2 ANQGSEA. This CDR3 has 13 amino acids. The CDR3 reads CSVLRDYPYEQYF. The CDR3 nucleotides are TGCAGCGTGCTCCGGGACTACCCCTACGAGCAGTACTTC.

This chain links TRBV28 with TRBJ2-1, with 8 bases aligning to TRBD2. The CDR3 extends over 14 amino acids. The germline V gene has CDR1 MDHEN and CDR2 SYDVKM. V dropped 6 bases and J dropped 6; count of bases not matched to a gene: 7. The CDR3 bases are TGTGCCAGCAGACCCGGGACTAGAGTCAATGAGCAGTTCTTC. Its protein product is CASRPGTRVNEQFF.

The CDR3 DNA reads as TGTGCCAGCAGCCCCAAAGGGAGTATGAACACTGAAGCTTTCTTT. Protein: CASSPKGSMNTEAFF. The genes are TRBV7-3 and TRBJ1-1, with D hard to call. The CDR3 has 15 residues. V lost 5 bases and J lost 0, with 13 bases in between. CDR1 and CDR2 (germline): SGHTA, FQGTGA.

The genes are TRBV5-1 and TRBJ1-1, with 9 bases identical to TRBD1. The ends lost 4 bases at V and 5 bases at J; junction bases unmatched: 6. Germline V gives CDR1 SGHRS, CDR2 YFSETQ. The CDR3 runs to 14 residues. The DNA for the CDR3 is TGCGCCAGCAGCAAGGGACAGGGTCATACTGAAGCTTTCTTT. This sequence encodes CASSKGQGHTEAFF.

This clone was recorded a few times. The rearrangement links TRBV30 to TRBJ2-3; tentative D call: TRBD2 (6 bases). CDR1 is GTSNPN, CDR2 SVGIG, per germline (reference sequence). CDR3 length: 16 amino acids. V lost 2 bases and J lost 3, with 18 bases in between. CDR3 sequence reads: CAWSQRLIAGTDTQYF. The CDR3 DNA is TGTGCCTGGAGTCAACGATTGATCGCGGGGACAGATACGCAGTATTTT.

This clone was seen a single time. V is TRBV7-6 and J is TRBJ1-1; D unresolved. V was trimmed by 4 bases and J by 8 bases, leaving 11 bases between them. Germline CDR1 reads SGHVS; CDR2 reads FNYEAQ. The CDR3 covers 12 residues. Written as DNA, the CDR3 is TGTGCCAGCAGCTCCGGGTTCCGCGAAGCTTTCTTT. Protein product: CASSSGFREAFF.

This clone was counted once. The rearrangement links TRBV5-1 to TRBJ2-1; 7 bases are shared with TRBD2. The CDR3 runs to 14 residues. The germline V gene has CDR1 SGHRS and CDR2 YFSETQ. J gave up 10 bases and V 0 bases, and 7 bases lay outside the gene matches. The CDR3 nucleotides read TGCGCCAGCAGCTTGGGTAGCGGGTACCCCGAGCAGTTCTTC. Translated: CASSLGSGYPEQFF.

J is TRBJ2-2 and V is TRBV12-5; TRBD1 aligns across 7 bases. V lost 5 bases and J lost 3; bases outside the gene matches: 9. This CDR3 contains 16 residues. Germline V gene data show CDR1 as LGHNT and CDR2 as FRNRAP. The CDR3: CASGQPDRADTGELFF. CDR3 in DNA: TGTGCTAGTGGTCAGCCAGACAGGGCCGACACCGGGGAGCTGTTTTTT.